This T cell receptor (beta chain) was captured by sequencing in a study of T-cell memory formation after mild COVID-19. Via MiXCR, TCRdb re-called the 5' RACE reads, giving one row per CDR3 protein. Among fewer than 400,000 distinct CDR3 sequences listed, around 13% were seen once. This clonotype has more than one count but fewer than ten. The source is a man aged 18 to 29 who had mild COVID-19 (a few samples of this study predate the infection). Cell type and time point are not known. The material sequenced was PBMCs or a T cell subset sorted from them (not recorded which).

CDR3 bases: TGTGCCAGCAGCGCAGGGGGACCGACTAACTATGGCTACACCTTC. Translating gives CASSAGGPTNYGYTF. V is TRBV9 and J is TRBJ1-2; 7 bases agree with TRBD1. This CDR3 contains 15 residues. In germline, CDR1 is SGDLS, CDR2 YYNGEE. The V and J ends lost 3 bases and 0 bases, in that order; junction bases with no gene match: 5.